This TCR beta chain is drawn from a study of shared clonotypes between healthy human individuals. Positive CCR7 selection of CD45RO-negative cells yielded the naive CD8 cells, and terminally differentiated effector memory CD45RA+ cells were excluded. It was across several immunoSEQ plates that each subset's genomic DNA was evenly split. TCRdb keeps only in-frame clones here, not all; method: immunoSEQ multiplex PCR. The sample holds about 2 million clones, approximately 94% seen once. Study findings and constraints: When naive CD4 clonotypes were compared across a handful of donors, approximately 5% were shared.

CDR1 is SGHDT, CDR2 YYEEEE, per germline. Trimming left V 4 bases short and J 2 bases short, with 9 bases between. This CDR3 has 13 amino acids. This clone was seen a few times. As yet, its antigen is unknown. Other DNA variants within this sample encode the same CDR3. The chain recombines TRBV5-6 with TRBJ1-1; D is uncertain. This receptor was obtained from a young man in good health. Sequenced material: naive CD8+ T cells sorted from blood. In nucleotides, the CDR3 is TGTGCCAGCAGCCCCAGCCCTAACACTGAAGCTTTCTTT. Translated, it gives CASSPSPNTEAFF.